Listed below are T cell receptor beta chains from one sample, sequenced in a study of Graves' ophthalmopathy and Graves' hyperthyroidism. TCRdb redid the calling of the multiplex PCR reads with MiXCR, one entry per CDR3 protein. The sample has some 1.1 million distinct CDR3 sequences; about 40% are singletons. The sequenced material came from peripheral blood or thyroid tissue (not recorded which). All receptors derive from an adult man with Graves' hyperthyroidism. CDR3s include the opening cysteine and the closing phenylalanine or tryptophan. Each record gives: J gene, clone size, V gene, D gene, CDR3 protein, CDR3 DNA. A D gene is named only where the DNA matches it firmly. Size tells how often a clone was seen (once, few, many) or the class of an expanded clone, and some rows leave it out.

>TRBJ2-7|many|TRBV7-9|TRBD1
CASSQDREKGYEQYF
TGTGCCAGCAGCCAAGACAGGGAAAAGGGCTACGAGCAGTACTTC
>TRBJ2-2|.|TRBV7-8|TRBD1
CATSPGQGITGELFF
TGTGCCACCAGCCCGGGACAGGGAATCACCGGGGAGCTGTTTTTT
>TRBJ2-5|.|TRBV11-2|.
CASSSTEVGRETQYF
TGTGCCAGCAGCTCGACGGAGGTGGGCAGGGAGACCCAGTACTTC
>TRBJ1-2|.|TRBV19|.
CASSIGTGLKVYYGYTF
TGTGCCAGTAGTATCGGAACAGGGCTAAAGGTCTACTATGGCTACACCTTC
>TRBJ2-7|once|TRBV2|TRBD1
CASSGGQGAVYEQYF
TGTGCCAGCAGTGGGGGACAGGGGGCAGTCTACGAGCAGTACTTC
>TRBJ2-7|.|TRBV10-3|.
CASSYLGTGGWHFGEQYF
.
>TRBJ1-2|many|TRBV12-3/TRBV12-4|.
CASSQRDITNYGYTF
TGTGCCAGCAGTCAAAGGGACATAACTAACTATGGCTACACCTTC
>TRBJ1-1|.|TRBV10-2|.
CASSAAGDGGAFF
TGCGCCAGCAGTGCGGCGGGCGACGGGGGAGCTTTCTTT
>TRBJ1-1|many|TRBV6-5|.
CASSYSTGRRLNTEAFF
TGTGCCAGCAGTTACTCGACCGGTAGACGGCTGAACACTGAAGCTTTCTTT
>TRBJ2-7|few|TRBV7-6|.
CASSGGRSGSYEQYF
TGTGCCAGCAGTGGGGGCAGGTCGGGGTCCTACGAGCAGTACTTC
>TRBJ1-6|.|TRBV27|.
CASSLSWLDSYNSPLHF
TGTGCCAGCAGTTTATCCTGGCTAGACTCCTATAATTCACCCCTCCACTTT
>TRBJ2-3|few|TRBV7-8|.
CASSLEAGLDTQYF
TGTGCCAGCAGCTTAGAGGCAGGGTTGGATACGCAGTATTTT
>TRBJ2-2|.|TRBV30|.
CAHGPGELFF
TGTGCCCATGGGCCCGGGGAGCTGTTTTTT
>TRBJ1-1|.|TRBV7-3|TRBD1
CASRSGTGGDTEAFF
TGTGCCAGCAGGTCTGGGACAGGGGGCGATACTGAAGCTTTCTTT
>TRBJ2-7|.|TRBV10-3|TRBD1
CAMGTGGLYEQYF
TGTGCCATGGGGACAGGGGGTCTATACGAGCAGTACTTC
>TRBJ1-2|few|TRBV7-2|TRBD1
CASSLGTGTGILDYGYTF
TGTGCCAGCAGCTTAGGGACCGGGACAGGGATCTTGGACTATGGCTACACCTTC
>TRBJ2-6|many|TRBV19|.
CASSYGAGANVLTF
TGTGCCAGTAGTTACGGGGCTGGGGCCAACGTCCTGACTTTC
>TRBJ2-7|.|TRBV12-3/TRBV12-4|.
CASSLARTAPYEQYF
TGTGCCAGCAGTTTAGCGCGGACAGCCCCCTACGAGCAGTACTTC
>TRBJ1-2|many|TRBV12-3/TRBV12-4|TRBD1
CASRSKGAWRYGYTF
TGTGCCAGCAGGTCAAAGGGGGCCTGGCGGTATGGCTACACCTTC
>TRBJ2-7|.|TRBV24-1|.
CASSPLPGGSSYEQYF
TGTGCCAGCAGTCCGCTGCCAGGTGGATCCTCCTACGAGCAGTACTTC
>TRBJ2-6|.|TRBV11-3|.
CASSLDSTGANVLTF
TGTGCCAGCAGCTTAGATAGTACTGGGGCCAACGTCCTGACTTTC
>TRBJ2-2|many|TRBV9|.
CASSVRGPNTGELFF
TGTGCCAGCAGCGTAAGGGGTCCGAACACCGGGGAGCTGTTTTTT
>TRBJ2-7|few|TRBV7-8|.
CASSPQRLTYEQYF
TGCGCCAGCAGCCCCCAGCGTCTCACCTACGAGCAGTACTTC
>TRBJ1-6|many|TRBV5-1|.
CASSGPGLSPLHF
TGCGCCAGCAGTGGACCGGGTCTTTCACCCCTCCACTTT
>TRBJ1-5|few|TRBV28|.
CASSFLDRLNQPQHF
TGTGCCAGCAGTTTTTTGGACAGACTAAATCAGCCCCAGCATTTT
>TRBJ1-1|.|TRBV5-1|TRBD1
CASSPQGHHTEAFF
TGCGCCAGCAGCCCACAGGGGCACCACACTGAAGCTTTCTTT
>TRBJ2-5|.|TRBV7-7|TRBD2
CASSARAGSGQETQYF
TGTGCCAGCAGTGCTAGAGCGGGGAGCGGTCAAGAGACCCAGTACTTC
>TRBJ2-5|few|TRBV29-1|.
CSVVVLQPKETQYF
TGCAGCGTTGTCGTGCTCCAACCAAAAGAGACCCAGTACTTC
>TRBJ2-6|.|TRBV15|.
CATSRNRQAYVLTF
TGTGCCACCAGCAGAAACAGACAGGCCTACGTCCTGACTTTC
>TRBJ2-7|many|TRBV10-3|.
CAISESIGQTYEQYF
TGTGCCATCAGTGAGTCGATCGGACAGACCTACGAGCAGTACTTC
>TRBJ1-1|many|TRBV2|TRBD1
CASSWTGSRRNTEAFF
TGTGCCAGCAGTTGGACAGGCTCACGGAGGAACACTGAAGCTTTCTTT
>TRBJ2-5|.|TRBV12-3/TRBV12-4|.
CAGSLGGGPETQYF
TGTGCCGGCAGTTTAGGCGGAGGGCCGGAGACCCAGTACTTC
>TRBJ1-1|once|TRBV7-2|.
CASSTTSMNTEAFF
TGTGCCAGCAGCACAACTTCTATGAACACTGAAGCTTTCTTT
>TRBJ2-7|many|TRBV5-1|TRBD1
CASSPTGTGDFEQYF
TGCGCCAGCAGCCCAACCGGGACAGGGGATTTCGAGCAGTACTTC
>TRBJ1-6|.|TRBV12-3/TRBV12-4|TRBD1
CASSSGTVESPLHF
TGTGCCAGCAGTTCGGGGACAGTCGAATCACCCCTCCACTTT
>TRBJ2-6|many|TRBV2|.
CASSGSVAHRSGANVLTF
TGTGCCAGCAGTGGGTCGGTGGCCCACCGCTCTGGGGCCAACGTCCTGACTTTC
>TRBJ2-7|many|TRBV9|TRBD2
CASSGTGREGYEQYF
TGTGCCAGCAGCGGAACGGGGAGGGAAGGCTACGAGCAGTACTTC
>TRBJ2-7|.|TRBV7-8|.
CASKVGGSSYEQYF
TGTGCCAGCAAGGTGGGAGGAAGCTCCTACGAGCAGTACTTC
>TRBJ2-5|few|TRBV7-9|.
CASSQVGTKETQYF
TGTGCCAGCAGTCAGGTGGGGACCAAAGAGACCCAGTACTTC
>TRBJ2-6|few|TRBV15|.
CATSRGPGTPGANVLTF
TGTGCCACCAGCAGAGGACCTGGGACCCCTGGGGCCAACGTCCTGACTTTC
>TRBJ2-7|.|TRBV11-2|.
CASSLRVTAYEQYF
TGTGCCAGCAGCTTGCGGGTTACGGCTTACGAGCAGTACTTC
>TRBJ1-1|many|TRBV30|.
CALGTTEAFF
TGTGCCCTAGGGACCACTGAAGCTTTCTTT
>TRBJ2-7|few|TRBV5-6|.
CASSLVFAGDEYF
TGTGCCAGCAGCTTGGTCTTCGCAGGAGATGAGTACTTC
>TRBJ2-2|.|TRBV14|TRBD2
CASRAGGPTGELFF
TGTGCCAGCAGGGCGGGAGGGCCCACCGGGGAGCTGTTTTTT
>TRBJ1-6|.|TRBV7-9|.
CASSLGTLRDQPLHF
TGTGCCAGCAGCTTGGGGACACTACGAGATCAGCCCCTCCACTTT